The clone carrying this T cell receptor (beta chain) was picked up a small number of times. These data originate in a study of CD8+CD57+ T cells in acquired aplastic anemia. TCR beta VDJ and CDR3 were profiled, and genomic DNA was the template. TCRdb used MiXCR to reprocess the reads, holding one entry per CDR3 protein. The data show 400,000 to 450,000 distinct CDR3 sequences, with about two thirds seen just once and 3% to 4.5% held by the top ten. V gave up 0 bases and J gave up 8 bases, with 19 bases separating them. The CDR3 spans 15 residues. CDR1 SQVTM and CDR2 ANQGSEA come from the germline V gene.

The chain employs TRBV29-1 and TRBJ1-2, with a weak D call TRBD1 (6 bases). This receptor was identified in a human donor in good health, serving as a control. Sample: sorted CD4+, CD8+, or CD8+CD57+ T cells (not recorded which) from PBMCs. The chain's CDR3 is CSVEEPRSQGYGYTF. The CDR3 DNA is TGCAGCGTTGAAGAACCTAGGTCGCAGGGGTACGGCTACACCTTC.